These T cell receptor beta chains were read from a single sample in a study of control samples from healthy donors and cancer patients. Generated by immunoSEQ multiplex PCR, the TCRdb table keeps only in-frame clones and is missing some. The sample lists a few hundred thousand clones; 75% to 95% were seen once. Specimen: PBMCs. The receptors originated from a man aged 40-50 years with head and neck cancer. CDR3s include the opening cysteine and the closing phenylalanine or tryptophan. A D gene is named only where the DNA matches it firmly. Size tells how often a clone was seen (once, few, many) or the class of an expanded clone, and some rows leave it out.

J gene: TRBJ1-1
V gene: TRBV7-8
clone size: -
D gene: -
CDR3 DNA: TGTGCCAGCACCCTAAGGGGGGGTACTGAAGCTTTCTTT
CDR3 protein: CASTLRGGTEAFF

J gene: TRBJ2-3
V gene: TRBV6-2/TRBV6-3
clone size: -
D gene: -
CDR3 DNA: TGTGCCAGCAGTTACGCAGTTTCCCCAGATACGCAGTATTTT
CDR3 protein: CASSYAVSPDTQYF

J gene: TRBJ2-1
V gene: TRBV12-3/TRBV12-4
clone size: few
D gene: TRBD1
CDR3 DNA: TGTGCCAGCAGTTCCGGACAGGGAGGTGAGCAGTTCTTC
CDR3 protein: CASSSGQGGEQFF

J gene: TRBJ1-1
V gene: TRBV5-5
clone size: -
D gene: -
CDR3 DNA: TGTGCCAGCAGCTTGGCCGGCGGGGCGTCGAACACTGAAGCTTTCTTT
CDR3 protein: CASSLAGGASNTEAFF

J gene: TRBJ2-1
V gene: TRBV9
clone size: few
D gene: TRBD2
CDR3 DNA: TGTGCCAGCAGCCCTCCGGCTAGCGGGAGGGTTATAAATGAGCAGTTCTTC
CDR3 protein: CASSPPASGRVINEQFF

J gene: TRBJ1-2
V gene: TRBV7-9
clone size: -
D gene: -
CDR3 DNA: TGTGCCAGCAGCGGGCGGACAGTTGGTGGCTACACCTTC
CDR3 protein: CASSGRTVGGYTF

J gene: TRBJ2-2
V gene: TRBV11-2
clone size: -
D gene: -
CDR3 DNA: TGTGCCAGCAGCCTTCCGTCATGGGGGAGCACCGGGGAGCTGTTTTTT
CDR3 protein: CASSLPSWGSTGELFF

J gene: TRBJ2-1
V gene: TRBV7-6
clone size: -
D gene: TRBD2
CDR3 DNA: TGTGCCAGCAGCAAACTAGCGGACCCTGGGGATGGTGAGCAGTTCTTC
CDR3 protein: CASSKLADPGDGEQFF

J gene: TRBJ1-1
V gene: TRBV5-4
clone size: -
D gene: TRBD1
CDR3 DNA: TGTGCCAGCAGCGCGGACAGGGGGCCCACTGAAGCTTTCTTT
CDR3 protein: CASSADRGPTEAFF

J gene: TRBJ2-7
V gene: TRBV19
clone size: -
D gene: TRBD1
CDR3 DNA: TGTGCCAGTAGTAACGGGGACAGGGGAGCCTACGAGCAGTACTTC
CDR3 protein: CASSNGDRGAYEQYF

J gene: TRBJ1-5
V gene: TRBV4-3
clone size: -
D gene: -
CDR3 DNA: TGCGCCAGCAGCCCCTTCTACAATGGCAATCAGCCCCAGCATTTT
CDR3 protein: CASSPFYNGNQPQHF

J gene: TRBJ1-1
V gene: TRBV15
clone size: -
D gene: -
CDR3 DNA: TGTGCCACCACCTCAGCCGGGACTAACACTGAAGCTTTCTTT
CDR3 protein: CATTSAGTNTEAFF

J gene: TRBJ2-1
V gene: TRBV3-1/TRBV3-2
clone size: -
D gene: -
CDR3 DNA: TGTGCCAGCAGCCAATCTCTGGGGGGGACAGTCTACAATGAGCAGTTCTTC
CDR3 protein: CASSQSLGGTVYNEQFF

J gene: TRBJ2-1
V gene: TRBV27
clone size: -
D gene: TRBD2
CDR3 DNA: TGTGCCAGCAGTTTATCCGGGACTAGCGGGAGCTATGAGCAGTTCTTC
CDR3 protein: CASSLSGTSGSYEQFF

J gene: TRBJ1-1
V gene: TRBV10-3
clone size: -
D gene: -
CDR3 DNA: TGTGCCATCAGTCCCGGGACCCTGAACACTGAAGCTTTCTTT
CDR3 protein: CAISPGTLNTEAFF

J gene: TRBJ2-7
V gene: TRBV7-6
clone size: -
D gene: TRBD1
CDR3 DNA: TGTGCCAGCAGCTCCAGACAGGGGAAAAACTACGAGCAGTACTTC
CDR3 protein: CASSSRQGKNYEQYF

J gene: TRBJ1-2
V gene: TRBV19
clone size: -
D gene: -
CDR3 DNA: TGTGCCAGTAGCTTACAGGGAGACTATGGCTACACCTTC
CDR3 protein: CASSLQGDYGYTF

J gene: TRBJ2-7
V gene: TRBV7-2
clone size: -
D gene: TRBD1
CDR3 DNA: TGTGCCAGCAGCTTGGGACAGGCCTTCTACGAGCAGTACTTC
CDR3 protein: CASSLGQAFYEQYF

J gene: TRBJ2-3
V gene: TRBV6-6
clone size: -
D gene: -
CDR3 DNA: TGTGCCAGCAGGGCACTAGTCGGGGATACGCAGTATTTT
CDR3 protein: CASRALVGDTQYF

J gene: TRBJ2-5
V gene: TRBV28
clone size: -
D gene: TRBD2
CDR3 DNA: TGTGCCAGCAGTTTATCTGGTCTAGCGGTTCAAGAGACCCAGTACTTC
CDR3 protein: CASSLSGLAVQETQYF

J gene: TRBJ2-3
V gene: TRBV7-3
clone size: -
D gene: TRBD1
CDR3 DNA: TGTGCCAGCAGCTTGCCGGGGACAGGAGGGGATACGCAGTATTTT
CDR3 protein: CASSLPGTGGDTQYF

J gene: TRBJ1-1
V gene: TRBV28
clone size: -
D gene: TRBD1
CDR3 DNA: TGTGCCAGCCGTTGGCAGGGACAGTGGACTGAAGCTTTCTTT
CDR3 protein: CASRWQGQWTEAFF

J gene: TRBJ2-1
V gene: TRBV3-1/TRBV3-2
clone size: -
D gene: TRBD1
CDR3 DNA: TGTGCCAGCAGCCAAGCCGGGACAGGGGGCCCAATAAGTAAGCAGTTCTTC
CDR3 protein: CASSQAGTGGPISKQFF

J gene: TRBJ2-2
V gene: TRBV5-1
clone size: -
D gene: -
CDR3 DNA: TGCGCCAGCAGCTTTATTCCGCCGAACACCGGGGAGCTGTTTTTT
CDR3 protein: CASSFIPPNTGELFF

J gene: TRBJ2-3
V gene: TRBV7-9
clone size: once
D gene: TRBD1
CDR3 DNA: TGTGCCAGCAGCTTAGCGGCAGGGGGAGATACGCAGTATTTT
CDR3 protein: CASSLAAGGDTQYF

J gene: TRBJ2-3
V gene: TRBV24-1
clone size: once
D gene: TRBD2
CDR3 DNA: TGTGCCACCAGTGATAGGTCTGGGGGGGCAGATACGCAGTATTTT
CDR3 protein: CATSDRSGGADTQYF

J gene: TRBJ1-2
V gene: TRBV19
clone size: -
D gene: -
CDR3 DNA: TGTGCCAGTAGTACACCTCAACTTTGGCACTCCAGTAACTATGGCTACACCTTC
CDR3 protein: CASSTPQLWHSSNYGYTF

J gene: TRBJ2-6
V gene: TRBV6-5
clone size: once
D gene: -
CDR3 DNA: TGTGCCAGCAGTTCCCCGCGAGACTCTGGGGCCAACGTCCTGACTTTC
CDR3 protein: CASSSPRDSGANVLTF

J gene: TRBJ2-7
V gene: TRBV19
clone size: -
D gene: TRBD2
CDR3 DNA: TGTGCCAGTAGTCTTCTTAGCGGGAGTGACGAGCAGTACTTC
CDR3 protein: CASSLLSGSDEQYF

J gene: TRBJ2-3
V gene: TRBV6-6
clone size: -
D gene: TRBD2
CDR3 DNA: TGTGCCAGCTTTGCTAGCGGGAGTACAGATACGCAGTATTTT
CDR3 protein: CASFASGSTDTQYF

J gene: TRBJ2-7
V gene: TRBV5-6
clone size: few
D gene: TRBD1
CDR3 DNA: TGTGCCAGCAGCCCGAGGGGGCAGACCTACGAGCAGTACTTC
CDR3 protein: CASSPRGQTYEQYF

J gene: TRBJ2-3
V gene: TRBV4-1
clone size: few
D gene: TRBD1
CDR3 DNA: TGCGCCAGCAGACCACCGGGACAGGGCACAGATACGCAGTATTTT
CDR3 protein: CASRPPGQGTDTQYF

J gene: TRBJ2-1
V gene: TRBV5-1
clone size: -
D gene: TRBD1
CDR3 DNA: TGCGCCAGCCGGGGACAGGGGGCGAGCAATGAGCAGTTCTTC
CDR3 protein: CASRGQGASNEQFF

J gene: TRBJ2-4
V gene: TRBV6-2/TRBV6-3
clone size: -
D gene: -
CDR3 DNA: TGTGCCAGCAGCGGTAGGGACCTCCCGATAGCCAAAAACATTCAGTACTTC
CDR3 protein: CASSGRDLPIAKNIQYF

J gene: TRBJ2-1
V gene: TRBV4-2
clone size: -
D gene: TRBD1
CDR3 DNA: TGTGCCAGCAGCCAAGTGGGGGGACAGGGGGCACGGGAGCAGTTCTTC
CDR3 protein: CASSQVGGQGAREQFF

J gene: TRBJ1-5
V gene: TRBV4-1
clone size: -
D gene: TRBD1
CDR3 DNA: TGCGCCAGCAGCCATGCCGACAGGGAGGGAATGGCCCAGCATTTT
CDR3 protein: CASSHADREGMAQHF

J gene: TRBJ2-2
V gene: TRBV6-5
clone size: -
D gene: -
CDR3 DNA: TGTGCCAGCAATAGAAACTTGGGGAACACCGGGGAGCTGTTTTTT
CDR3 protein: CASNRNLGNTGELFF

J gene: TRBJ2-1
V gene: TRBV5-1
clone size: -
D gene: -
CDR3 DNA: TGCGCCAGCAGCTTGGAAGGGAATGAGCAGTTCTTC
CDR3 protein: CASSLEGNEQFF

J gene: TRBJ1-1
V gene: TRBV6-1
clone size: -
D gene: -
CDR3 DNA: TGTGCCAGCAGTGAAAACTGGGATGGGGGCACTGAAGCTTTCTTT
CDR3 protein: CASSENWDGGTEAFF

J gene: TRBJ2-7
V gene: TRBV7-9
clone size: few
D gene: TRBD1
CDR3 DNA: TGTGCCAGCAGCTTAGCGGACAGGGCATTAACACACGAGCAGTACTTC
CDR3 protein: CASSLADRALTHEQYF

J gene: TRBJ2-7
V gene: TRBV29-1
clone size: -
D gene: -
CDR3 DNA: TGCAGCGTTGACGACGGCGGTCCCTACGAGCAGTACTTC
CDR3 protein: CSVDDGGPYEQYF

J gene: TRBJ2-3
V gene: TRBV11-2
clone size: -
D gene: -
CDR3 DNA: TGTGCCAGCAGCTTAGATACGCAGTATTTT
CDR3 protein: CASSLDTQYF

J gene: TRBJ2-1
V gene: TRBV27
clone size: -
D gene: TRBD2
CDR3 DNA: TGTGCCAGCAGTTTAACGGTAACTAGCGGTAGGGAGCAGTTCTTC
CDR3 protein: CASSLTVTSGREQFF

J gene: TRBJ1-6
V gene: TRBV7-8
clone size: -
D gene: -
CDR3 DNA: TGTGCCAGCAGCTTAGAAGGGCAGGGTCACTCCTATAATTCACCCCTCCACTTT
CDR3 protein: CASSLEGQGHSYNSPLHF

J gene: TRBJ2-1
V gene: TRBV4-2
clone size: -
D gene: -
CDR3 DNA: TGTGCCAGCAGCCCGCTAAGGGAGCAGTACGACAATGAGCAGTTCTTC
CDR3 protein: CASSPLREQYDNEQFF

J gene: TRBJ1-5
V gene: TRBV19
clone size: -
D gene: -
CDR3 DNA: TGTGCCAGTAGTATCCCTCCAGGGCAAAATAGCAATCAGCCCCAGCATTTT
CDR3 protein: CASSIPPGQNSNQPQHF

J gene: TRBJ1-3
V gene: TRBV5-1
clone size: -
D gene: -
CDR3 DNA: TGCGCCAGCAGCTTGGGTGGGGGTCGTGGAAACACCATATATTTT
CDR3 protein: CASSLGGGRGNTIYF

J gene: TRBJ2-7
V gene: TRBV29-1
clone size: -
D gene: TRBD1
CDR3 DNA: TGCAGCGTTGAAATCTTTCGGGGGACAGGGGGGTACGAGCAGTACTTC
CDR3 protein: CSVEIFRGTGGYEQYF

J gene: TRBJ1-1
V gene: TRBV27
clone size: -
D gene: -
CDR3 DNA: TGTGCCAGCAGTTTAAGCCAGACCTTTGAAGCTTTCTTT
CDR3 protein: CASSLSQTFEAFF